This T cell receptor beta chain was retrieved from a study of T cell responses to AZD1222 COVID-19 vaccine. Sequencing was performed with immunoSEQ multiplex PCR; in TCRdb, only in-frame clones are kept and a portion is missing. The table lists approximately 100,000 clones, over 80% of them singletons. The V and J ends lost 5 bases and 4 bases respectively, with 11 bases between them. In germline, CDR1 is SGHAT, CDR2 FQNNGV. CDR3 length: 14 residues. The sequences come from peripheral blood, collected on day 0 of AZD1222 vaccination. The receptor comes from an adult in good health. The V call is TRBV11-2, the J call TRBJ2-2; D unresolved. CDR3 residues: CASSQGQSTGELFF. The CDR3 DNA reads as TGTGCCAGCAGCCAAGGGCAGTCCACCGGGGAGCTGTTTTTT. The full variable domain, completed using reference TRBV11-2 and TRBJ2-2, is EAGVAQSPRYKIIEKRQSVAFWCNPISGHATLYWYQQILGQGPKLLIQFQNNGVVDDSQLPKDRFSAERLKGVDSTLKIQPAKLEDSAVYLCASSQGQSTGELFFGEGSRLTVL.